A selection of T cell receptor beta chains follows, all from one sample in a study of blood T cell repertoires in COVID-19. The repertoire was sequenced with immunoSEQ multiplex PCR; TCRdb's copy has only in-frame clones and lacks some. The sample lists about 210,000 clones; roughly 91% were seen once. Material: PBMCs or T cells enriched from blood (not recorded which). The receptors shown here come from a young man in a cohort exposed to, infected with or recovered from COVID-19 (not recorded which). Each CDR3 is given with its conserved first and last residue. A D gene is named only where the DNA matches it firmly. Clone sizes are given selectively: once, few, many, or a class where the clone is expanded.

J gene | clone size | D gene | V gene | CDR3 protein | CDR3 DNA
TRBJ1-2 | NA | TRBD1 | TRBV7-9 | CASSLEGRGRDGYTF | TGTGCCAGCAGTTTAGAAGGCAGGGGGCGTGATGGCTACACCTTC
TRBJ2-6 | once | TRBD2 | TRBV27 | CASSLYAGVWSGANVLTF | TGTGCCAGCAGTTTATACGCGGGAGTCTGGTCTGGGGCCAACGTCCTGACTTTC
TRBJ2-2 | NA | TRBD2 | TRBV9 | CASSVVGREGPRGELFF | TGTGCCAGCAGCGTAGTTGGGCGGGAGGGACCCCGCGGGGAGCTGTTTTTT
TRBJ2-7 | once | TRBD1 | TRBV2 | CASSPRTGSHEQYF | TGTGCCAGCAGTCCTAGGACAGGGTCCCACGAGCAGTACTTC
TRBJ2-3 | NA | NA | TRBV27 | CASSPLTTSTDTQYF | TGTGCCAGCAGTCCTTTGACAACTAGCACAGATACGCAGTATTTT
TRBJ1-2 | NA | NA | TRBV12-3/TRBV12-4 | CASTQSGGYTF | TGTGCCAGCACACAATCGGGTGGCTACACCTTC
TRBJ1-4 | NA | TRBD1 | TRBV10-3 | CANGDRAKTKPEKLFF | TGTGCAAACGGGGACAGGGCGAAAACCAAACCTGAAAAACTGTTTTTT
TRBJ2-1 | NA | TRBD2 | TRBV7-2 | CASSPRLAGALSNEQFF | TGTGCCAGCAGCCCCCGACTAGCGGGAGCGTTATCCAATGAGCAGTTCTTC
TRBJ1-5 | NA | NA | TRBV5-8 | CAGGMGYQPQHF | TGTGCCGGGGGGATGGGTTATCAGCCCCAGCATTTT
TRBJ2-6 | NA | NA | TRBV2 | CASTAPRAGGSGANVLTF | TGTGCCAGCACGGCCCCGAGGGCAGGCGGCTCTGGGGCCAACGTCCTGACTTTC
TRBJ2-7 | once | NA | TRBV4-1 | CASSQDETTREYF | TGCGCCAGCAGCCAAGATGAAACCACCCGGGAGTACTTC
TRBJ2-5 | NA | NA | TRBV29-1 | CSVGTASQETQYF | TGCAGCGTTGGAACTGCCTCCCAAGAGACCCAGTACTTC
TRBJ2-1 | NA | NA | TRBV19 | CASSISGNHNEQFF | TGTGCCAGTAGTATTTCGGGGAATCACAATGAGCAGTTCTTC
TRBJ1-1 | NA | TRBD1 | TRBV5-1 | CASSWSTGTVNTEAFF | TGCGCCAGCAGCTGGTCTACCGGGACAGTGAACACTGAAGCTTTCTTT
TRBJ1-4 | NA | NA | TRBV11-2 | CASSPLSIRRPTNEKLFF | TGTGCCAGCAGCCCCCTTTCCATTAGGAGGCCAACTAATGAAAAACTGTTTTTT
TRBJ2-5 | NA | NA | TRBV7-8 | CASSSRTAYQETQYF | TGTGCCAGCAGCTCTCGGACAGCGTACCAAGAGACCCAGTACTTC
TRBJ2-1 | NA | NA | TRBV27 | CASSFLLSNEQFF | TGTGCCAGCAGTTTTCTTTTATCCAATGAGCAGTTCTTC